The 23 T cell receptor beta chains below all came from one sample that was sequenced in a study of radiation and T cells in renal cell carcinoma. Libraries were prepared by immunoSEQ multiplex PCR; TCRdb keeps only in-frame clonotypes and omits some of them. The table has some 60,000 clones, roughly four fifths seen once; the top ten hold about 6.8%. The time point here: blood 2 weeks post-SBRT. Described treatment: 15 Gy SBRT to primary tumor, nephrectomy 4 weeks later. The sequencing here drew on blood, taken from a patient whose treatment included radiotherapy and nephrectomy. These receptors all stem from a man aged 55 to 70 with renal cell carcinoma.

CDR3 sequence: CASSDDRGLGLAKNIQYF. CDR3 bases: TGTGCCAGCAGTGATGACAGGGGGCTCGGTCTAGCCAAAAACATTCAGTACTTC. This rearrangement joins TRBV2 to TRBJ2-4; the match to TRBD1 covers 10 bases. The CDR3 covers 18 residues. V dropped 3 bases and J dropped 0; count of bases not matched to a gene: 8. Germline CDR1 reads SNHLY; CDR2 reads FYNNEI. The variable domain in full, completed from reference TRBV2 and TRBJ2-4, reads EPEVTQTPSHQVTQMGQEVILRCVPISNHLYFYWYRQILGQKVEFLVSFYNNEISEKSEIFDDQFSVERPDGSNFTLKIRSTKLEDSAMYFCASSDDRGLGLAKNIQYFGAGTRLSVL.

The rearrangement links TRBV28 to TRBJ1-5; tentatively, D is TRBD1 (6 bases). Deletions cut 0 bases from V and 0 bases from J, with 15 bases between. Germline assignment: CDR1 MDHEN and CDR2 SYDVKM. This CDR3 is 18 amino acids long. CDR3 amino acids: CASSLWGAGPFSNQPQHF. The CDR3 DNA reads TGTGCCAGCAGTTTATGGGGGGCAGGACCTTTTAGCAATCAGCCCCAGCATTTT.

CDR3 nucleotide sequence: TGTGCCAGCAGTGGGCGTGATACGCAGTATTTT. As protein: CASSGRDTQYF. The rearrangement uses TRBV25-1 and TRBJ2-3; no clear D. The CDR3 runs to 11 residues. The germline V and J ends were trimmed by 4 bases and 6 bases, with 5 bases remaining between them. From germline, CDR1 is MGHDK and CDR2 SYGVNS.

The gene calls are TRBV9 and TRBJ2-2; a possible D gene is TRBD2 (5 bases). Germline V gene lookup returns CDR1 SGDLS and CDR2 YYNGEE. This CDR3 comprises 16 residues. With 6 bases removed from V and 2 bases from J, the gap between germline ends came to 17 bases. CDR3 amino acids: CASNASPGSNTGELFF. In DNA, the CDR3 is TGTGCCAGCAACGCCTCCCCGGGATCCAACACCGGGGAGCTGTTTTTT.

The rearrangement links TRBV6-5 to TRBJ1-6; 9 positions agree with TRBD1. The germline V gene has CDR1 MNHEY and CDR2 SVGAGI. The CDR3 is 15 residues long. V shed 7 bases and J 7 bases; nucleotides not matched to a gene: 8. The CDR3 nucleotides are TGTGCCAGCACGGGACAGGGAGGTCCCAATTCACCCCTCCACTTT. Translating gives CASTGQGGPNSPLHF.

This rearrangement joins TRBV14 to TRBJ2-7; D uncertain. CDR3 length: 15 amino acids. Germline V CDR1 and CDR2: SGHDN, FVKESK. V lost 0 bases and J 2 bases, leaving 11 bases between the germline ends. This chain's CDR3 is CASSQDSRPAYEQYF. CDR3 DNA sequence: TGTGCCAGCAGCCAAGATTCGCGGCCTGCCTACGAGCAGTACTTC.

CDR3 in amino acids: CASSLSGGPSYEQYF. In nucleotides, the CDR3 is TGCGCCAGCAGCCTTAGCGGGGGCCCATCCTACGAGCAGTACTTC. V and J are TRBV4-1 and TRBJ2-7; 9 bases line up with TRBD2. The CDR3 is 15 residues long. V shed 4 bases and J 1 base; nucleotides not matched to a gene: 5. From germline, CDR1 is MGHRA and CDR2 YSYEKL.

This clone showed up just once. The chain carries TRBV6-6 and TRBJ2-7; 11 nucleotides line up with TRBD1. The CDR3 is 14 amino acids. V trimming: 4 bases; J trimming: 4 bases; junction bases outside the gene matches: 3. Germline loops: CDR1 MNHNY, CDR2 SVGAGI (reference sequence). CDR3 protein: CASSLGQGAYEQYF. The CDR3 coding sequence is TGTGCCAGCAGTTTAGGACAGGGGGCTTACGAGCAGTACTTC.

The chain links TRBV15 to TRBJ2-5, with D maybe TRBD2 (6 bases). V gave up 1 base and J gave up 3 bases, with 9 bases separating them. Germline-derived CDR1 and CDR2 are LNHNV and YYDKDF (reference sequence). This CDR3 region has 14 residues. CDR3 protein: CATSRGEREETQYF. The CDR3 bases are TGTGCCACCAGCAGAGGGGAGCGGGAAGAGACCCAGTACTTC.

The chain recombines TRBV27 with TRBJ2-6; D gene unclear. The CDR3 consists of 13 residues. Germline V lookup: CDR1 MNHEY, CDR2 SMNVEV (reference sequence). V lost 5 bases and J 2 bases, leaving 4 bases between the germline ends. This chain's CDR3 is CASSQTGANVLTF. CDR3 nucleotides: TGTGCCAGCAGTCAAACTGGGGCCAACGTCCTGACTTTC. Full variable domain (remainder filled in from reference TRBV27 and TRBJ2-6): EAQVTQNPRYLITVTGKKLTVTCSQNMNHEYMSWYRQDPGLGLRQIYYSMNVEVTDKGDVPEGYKVSRKEKRNFPLILESPSPNQTSLYFCASSQTGANVLTFGAGSRLTVL.

CDR3 loop: CASRGGNEQFF. DNA for the CDR3: TGTGCCAGCCGTGGCGGAAATGAGCAGTTCTTC. The rearrangement links TRBV7-8 to TRBJ2-1; no clear D. Germline loops: CDR1 SGHVS, CDR2 FQNEAQ. There are 11 residues in the CDR3. Trimming removed 8 bases at V and 7 bases at J, with 9 bases between.

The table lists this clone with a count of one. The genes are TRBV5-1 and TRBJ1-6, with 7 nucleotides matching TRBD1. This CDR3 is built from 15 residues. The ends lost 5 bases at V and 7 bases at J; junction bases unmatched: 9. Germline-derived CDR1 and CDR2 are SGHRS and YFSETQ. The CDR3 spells CASSSRTGDNSPLHF. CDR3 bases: TGCGCCAGCAGTTCGAGGACAGGTGACAATTCACCCCTCCACTTT.

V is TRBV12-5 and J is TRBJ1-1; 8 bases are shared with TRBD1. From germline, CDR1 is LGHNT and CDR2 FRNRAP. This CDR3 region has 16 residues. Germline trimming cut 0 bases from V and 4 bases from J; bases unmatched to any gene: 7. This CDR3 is CASGLVTGGAGTEAFF. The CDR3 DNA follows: TGTGCTAGTGGTTTGGTAACAGGGGGGGCAGGCACTGAAGCTTTCTTT.

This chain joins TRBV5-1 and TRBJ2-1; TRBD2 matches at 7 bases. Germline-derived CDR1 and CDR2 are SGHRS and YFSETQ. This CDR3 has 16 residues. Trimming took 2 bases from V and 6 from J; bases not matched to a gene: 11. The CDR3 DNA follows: TGCGCCAGCAGCTTAGAATCTGGACTAGATTTCAATGAGCAGTTCTTC. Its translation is CASSLESGLDFNEQFF.

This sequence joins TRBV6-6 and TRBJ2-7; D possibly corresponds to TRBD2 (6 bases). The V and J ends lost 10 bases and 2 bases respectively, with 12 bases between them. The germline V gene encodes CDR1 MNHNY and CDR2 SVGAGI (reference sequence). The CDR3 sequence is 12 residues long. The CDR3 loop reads CATGTVTYEQYF. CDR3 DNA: TGTGCCACCGGGACTGTTACCTACGAGCAGTACTTC.

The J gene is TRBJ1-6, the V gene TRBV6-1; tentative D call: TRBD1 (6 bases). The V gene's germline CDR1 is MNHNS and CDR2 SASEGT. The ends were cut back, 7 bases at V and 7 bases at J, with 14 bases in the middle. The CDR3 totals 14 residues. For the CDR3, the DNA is TGTGCCAGCATAAAGGACAGACTGAATTCACCCCTCCACTTT. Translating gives CASIKDRLNSPLHF.

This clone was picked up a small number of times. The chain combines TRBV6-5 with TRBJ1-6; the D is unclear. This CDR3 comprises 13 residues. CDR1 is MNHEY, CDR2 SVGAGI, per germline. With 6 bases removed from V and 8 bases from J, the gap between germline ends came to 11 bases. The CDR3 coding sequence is TGTGCCAGCAGGGACGGTCTGGATTCACCCCTCCACTTT. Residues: CASRDGLDSPLHF.

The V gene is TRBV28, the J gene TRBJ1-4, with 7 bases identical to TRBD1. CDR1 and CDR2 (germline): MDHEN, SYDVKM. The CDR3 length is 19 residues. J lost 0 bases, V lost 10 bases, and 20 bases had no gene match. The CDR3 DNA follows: TGTGCCACCATCACAGGGGTTGGCCCCAAGACCGCAACTAATGAAAAACTGTTTTTT. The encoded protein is CATITGVGPKTATNEKLFF.

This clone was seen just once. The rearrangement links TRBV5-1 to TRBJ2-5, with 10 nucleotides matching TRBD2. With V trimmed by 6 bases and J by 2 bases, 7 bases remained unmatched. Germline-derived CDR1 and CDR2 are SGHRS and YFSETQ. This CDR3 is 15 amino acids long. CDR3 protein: CASTLGAGGQETQYF. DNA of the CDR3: TGCGCCAGCACCCTGGGAGCGGGAGGGCAAGAGACCCAGTACTTC.

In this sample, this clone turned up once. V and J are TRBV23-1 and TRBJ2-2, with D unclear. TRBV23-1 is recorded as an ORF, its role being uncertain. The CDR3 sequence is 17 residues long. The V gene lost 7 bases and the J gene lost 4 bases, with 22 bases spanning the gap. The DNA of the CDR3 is TGCGCCAGCATCCAAAGGGCAACGCGGCGTTCCACCGGGGAGCTGTTTTTT. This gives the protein CASIQRATRRSTGELFF.

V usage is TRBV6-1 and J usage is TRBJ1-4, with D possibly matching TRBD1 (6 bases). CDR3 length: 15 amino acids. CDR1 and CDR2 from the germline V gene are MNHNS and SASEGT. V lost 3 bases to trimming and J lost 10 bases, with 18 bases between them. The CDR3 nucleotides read TGTGCCAGCAGTGAGCTGGAAGGGGGTGGGGGAAAACTGTTTTTT. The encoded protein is CASSELEGGGGKLFF.

CDR3 bases: TGTGCCAGCAGCTTGGCGAACTACGAGCAGTACTTC. This codes for CASSLANYEQYF. The chain links TRBV7-9 to TRBJ2-7; D uncertain. V was trimmed by 3 bases and J by 3 bases, leaving 6 bases between them. The CDR3 is 12 residues long. Germline loops: CDR1 SEHNR, CDR2 FQNEAQ (reference sequence).

CDR3 nucleotide sequence: TGTGCCAGCAGCTTAGGGCTCGGGGCTAACTATGGCTACACCTTC. Its translation: CASSLGLGANYGYTF. The rearrangement joins TRBV13 to TRBJ1-2; D unresolved. The CDR3 length is 15 residues. Trimming stripped 0 bases from V and 0 bases from J, with 8 bases between. Per germline, CDR1 PRHDT and CDR2 FYEKMQ (reference sequence). Variable domain in full (rest from reference TRBV13 and TRBJ1-2): AAGVIQSPRHLIKEKRETATLKCYPIPRHDTVYWYQQGPGQDPQFLISFYEKMQSDKGSIPDRFSAQQFSDYHSELNMSSLELGDSALYFCASSLGLGANYGYTFGSGTRLTVV.